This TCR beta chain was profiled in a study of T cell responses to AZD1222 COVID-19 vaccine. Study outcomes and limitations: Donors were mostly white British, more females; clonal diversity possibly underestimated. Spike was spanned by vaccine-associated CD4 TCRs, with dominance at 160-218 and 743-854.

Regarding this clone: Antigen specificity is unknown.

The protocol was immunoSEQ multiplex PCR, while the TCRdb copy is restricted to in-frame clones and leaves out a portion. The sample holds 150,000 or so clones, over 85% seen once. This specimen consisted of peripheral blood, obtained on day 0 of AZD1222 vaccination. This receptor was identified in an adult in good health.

The CDR3 DNA reads TGCGCCAGCAGTGAATCCGGACAGGATGGCTACACCTTC. Translating gives CASSESGQDGYTF. The chain combines TRBV10-1 with TRBJ1-2; 7 nucleotides align to TRBD1. Germline-derived CDR1 and CDR2 are WNHNN and SYGVQD (reference sequence). The V and J ends lost 3 bases and 6 bases, in that order; junction bases with no gene match: 4. This CDR3 is built from 13 residues.